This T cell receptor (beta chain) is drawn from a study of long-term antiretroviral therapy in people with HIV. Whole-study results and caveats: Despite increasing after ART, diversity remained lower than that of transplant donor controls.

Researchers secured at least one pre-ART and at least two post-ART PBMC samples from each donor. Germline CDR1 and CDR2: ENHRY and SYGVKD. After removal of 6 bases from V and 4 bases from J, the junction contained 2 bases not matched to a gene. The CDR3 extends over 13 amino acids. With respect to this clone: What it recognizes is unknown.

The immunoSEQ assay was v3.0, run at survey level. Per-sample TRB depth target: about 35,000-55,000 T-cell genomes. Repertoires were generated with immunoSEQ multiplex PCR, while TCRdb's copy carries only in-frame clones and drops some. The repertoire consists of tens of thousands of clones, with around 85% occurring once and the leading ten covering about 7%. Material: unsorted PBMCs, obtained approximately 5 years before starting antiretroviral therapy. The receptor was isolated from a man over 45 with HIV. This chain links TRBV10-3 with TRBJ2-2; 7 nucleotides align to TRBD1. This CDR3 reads CAISRDSTGELFF. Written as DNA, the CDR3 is TGTGCCATCAGCAGGGACAGCACCGGGGAGCTGTTTTTT.